Shown below are 5 T cell receptor beta chains from a single sample sequenced in a study of Graves' ophthalmopathy and Graves' hyperthyroidism. The authors amplified TCR beta CDR3 regions from RNA transcripts. In the first round, RT-PCR was carried out with HTBI primers, and a multiplex PCR formed the second round. TCRdb re-derived calls from the multiplex PCR reads in MiXCR, one entry per CDR3 protein. Here the sample spans hundreds of thousands of distinct CDR3 sequences, under 50% being singletons. Sequenced sample: peripheral blood. The source is an adult man with Graves' ophthalmopathy.

At least ten counts were recorded for this clonotype. CDR3: CASSQRGNTEAFF. The CDR3 DNA reads as TGTGCCAGCAGTCAAAGGGGAAACACTGAAGCTTTCTTT. This chain connects TRBV5-5 to TRBJ1-1; possible D gene TRBD1, 5 bases. Trimming took 5 bases from V and 2 from J, leaving 10 bases between them. Germline V gene data show CDR1 as SGHKS and CDR2 as YYEKEE (reference sequence). This CDR3 is built from 13 residues.

As concerns this clonotype: This may come from a read error, since a much larger clone is one base off. The chain links TRBV20-1 to TRBJ2-5; TRBD1 or TRBD2 may be the D gene (5 bases each). Trimming left V 4 bases short and J 5 bases short, with 11 bases between. The CDR3 covers 12 residues. Per the germline V gene, CDR1 is DFQATT and CDR2 is SNEGSKA (reference sequence). The CDR3 region has the DNA TGCAGTGCTACCCGAGGGACGGAGACCCAGTACTTC. Translating gives CSATRGTETQYF.

The table lists this clonotype with many counts. The chain joins TRBV5-4 to TRBJ1-4; D is unclear. This CDR3 contains 12 residues. Germline-derived CDR1 and CDR2 are SGHNT and YYREEE (reference sequence). Trimming stripped 4 bases from V and 7 bases from J, with 8 bases between. CDR3 coding DNA: TGTGCCAGCAGCGGAGGTAGTGAAAAACTGTTTTTT. Translating gives CASSGGSEKLFF.

A word on this clonotype: Given a much more abundant clone one base away, this may be a read error. The CDR3 bases are TGTGTCAGCAGCCAAGATAGGGCTCCGGGCGAGACCCAGTACTTC. This encodes CVSSQDRAPGETQYF. The chain uses TRBV3-1 and TRBJ2-5; the D is unclear. The CDR3 sequence is 15 residues long. Germline values: CDR1 LGHDT, CDR2 YNNKEL (reference sequence).

The chain uses TRBV5-1 and TRBJ1-4; D unresolved. Germline values: CDR1 SGHRS, CDR2 YFSETQ. V was shortened by 0 bases and J by 3 bases, with 18 bases between the two germline ends. The CDR3 has 18 amino acids. This CDR3 is CASSLDGVNTEANEKLFF. CDR3 sequence (DNA): TGCGCCAGCAGCTTGGACGGGGTGAACACTGAAGCTAATGAAAAACTGTTTTTT.